This T cell receptor (beta chain) was recovered during a study of CD8 T cells in ankylosing spondylitis. Regarding the study as a whole: Typical of ankylosing spondylitis blood, it appeared, was a TCR beta motif of seven to nine highly homologous variants. According to the report, clones linked to the disease were significantly enriched in matched synovial fluid samples taken from ankylosing spondylitis patients.

Quantitative molecular-barcoded 5'-RACE generated the TCR beta libraries. TCRdb re-called the 5' RACE reads through MiXCR, storing one row per CDR3 protein. The table has more than 500,000 distinct CDR3 sequences, approximately 5% seen once. This clonotype was found many times. Antigen: not known. The CDR3 runs 12 residues. Germline assignment: CDR1 SGHRS and CDR2 YFSETQ. Trimming stripped 4 bases from V and 7 bases from J, with 11 bases between. The chain combines TRBV5-1 with TRBJ1-1, with D possibly matching TRBD1 (5 bases). This clonotype was obtained from a male donor with ankylosing spondylitis. The sequenced material came from blood, either unsorted or a sorted T cell fraction (not recorded which). The CDR3 reads CASSPAGLEAFF. For the CDR3, the DNA is TGCGCCAGCAGCCCCGCGGGGCTTGAAGCTTTCTTT.